A single sample gave rise to the 27 T cell receptor beta chains below, sequenced in a study of vaccination effects on CD4 cells after COVID-19. These receptors are not linked to any known antigen. TCRdb's table, derived via immunoSEQ multiplex PCR, lists solely in-frame clones and lacks some. The table records about 71,000 clones, roughly 70% of them present only once. Pools of viral peptides were used by the ViraFEST assay to expand antigen-specific CD4+ T cells ahead of sequencing. Having been cultured for about ten days, the cells underwent CD4+ T cell isolation. Among the vaccine recipients, none had a prior SARS-CoV-2 infection, and nucleocapsid antibodies were negative. Sequences were derived from CD4+ T cells from PBMCs cultured with HCoV-OC43 spike peptides, sampled before COVID-19 vaccination. Subset of the sample: HCoV-OC43 spike overlapping peptide pool stimulation. Receptors were obtained from a human donor who received a COVID-19 vaccine.

This clone showed up just a few times. V gene TRBV5-6 combines with J gene TRBJ1-1; the D is unclear. In germline, CDR1 is SGHDT, CDR2 YYEEEE. CDR3 length equals 14 residues. The V and J ends lost 5 bases and 4 bases respectively, with 15 bases between them. CDR3 protein: CASSRLDSGTEAFF. As DNA, the CDR3 is TGTGCCAGCAGTCGACTGGATAGTGGCACTGAAGCTTTCTTT.

V and J are TRBV6-6 and TRBJ2-7; D is unresolved. The germline CDR1 and CDR2 sequences are MNHNY and SVGAGI (reference sequence). This CDR3 region has 14 residues. Trimming shortened V by 0 bases and J by 1 base, and 7 bases separated the two germline ends. The chain's CDR3 is CASSYSQESYEQYV. CDR3 DNA sequence: TGTGCCAGCAGTTACTCCCAGGAGTCCTACGAGCAGTACGTC.

The rearrangement joins TRBV3-1 (or the pseudogene TRBV3-2) to TRBJ1-4, with 7 bases matching TRBD1. With 0 bases clipped from V and 10 bases from J, the junction kept 5 bases outside the gene matches. Germline-derived CDR1 and CDR2 are LGHDT and YNNKEL (reference sequence). CDR3 length: 14 residues. The CDR3 loop reads CASSQDITGVKLFF. The DNA for the CDR3 is TGTGCCAGCAGCCAAGATATTACAGGGGTAAAACTGTTTTTT.

This chain connects TRBV30 to TRBJ1-6; tentatively, D is TRBD1 (5 bases). V was pared by 2 bases and J by 7 bases, with 21 bases between. Germline V gene lookup returns CDR1 GTSNPN and CDR2 SVGIG (reference sequence). The CDR3 is 17 residues long. Here the CDR3 DNA reads TGTGCCTGGAGTAAGCCCGGGGCCCAGCCGGCGAATTCACCCCTCCACTTT. This sequence encodes CAWSKPGAQPANSPLHF.

V and J are TRBV7-2 and TRBJ2-5, with a possible D match to TRBD1 (5 bases). The V and J ends lost 5 bases and 0 bases respectively, with 10 bases between them. In germline, CDR1 is SGHTA, CDR2 FQGNSA. The CDR3 runs to 14 residues. The CDR3 loop reads CASSQQVYQETQYF. The CDR3 DNA reads TGTGCCAGCAGCCAACAGGTATACCAAGAGACCCAGTACTTC.

The V gene is TRBV6-5, the J gene TRBJ1-6; 9 bases are a match to TRBD1. The CDR3 loop spans 14 amino acids. The germline CDR1 and CDR2 sequences are MNHEY and SVGAGI. J was trimmed by 13 bases and V by 6 bases; bases with no gene match: 10. CDR3 in amino acids: CASRTDRGLLPLHF. The CDR3, as DNA: TGTGCCAGCAGGACGGACAGGGGCCTCCTGCCCCTCCACTTT.

This chain connects TRBV6-5 to TRBJ1-1, with TRBD1 identical over 8 bases. Germline V gene data show CDR1 as MNHEY and CDR2 as SVGAGI. J lost 1 base, V lost 0 bases, and 1 base had no gene match. The CDR3 spans 15 residues. The CDR3 DNA reads TGTGCCAGCAGTTACTCGACAGGGGCGAACACTGAAGCTTTCTTT. Protein sequence: CASSYSTGANTEAFF.

This clone was counted once. The chain is built from TRBV19 and TRBJ1-2; unclear D gene. The CDR3 runs to 10 residues. V was pared by 10 bases and J by 8 bases, with 11 bases between. Germline V gives CDR1 LNHDA, CDR2 SQIVND (reference sequence). CDR3 DNA sequence: TGTGCCAACCTCTCGGGCGGCTACACCTTC. Amino acids: CANLSGGYTF.

The chain employs TRBV5-1 and TRBJ2-6; D may be TRBD1 (6 bases). The CDR3 sequence is 16 residues long. Deletions cut 5 bases from V and 2 bases from J, with 14 bases between. The germline V gene has CDR1 SGHRS and CDR2 YFSETQ. The CDR3 sequence is CASRLQGSPGANVLTF. The CDR3 nucleotides read TGCGCCAGCAGGTTACAGGGCTCCCCTGGGGCCAACGTCCTGACTTTC. Full variable domain (missing parts from reference TRBV5-1 and TRBJ2-6): KAGVTQTPRYLIKTRGQQVTLSCSPISGHRSVSWYQQTPGQGLQFLFEYFSETQRNKGNFPGRFSGRQFSNSRSEMNVSTLELGDSALYLCASRLQGSPGANVLTFGAGSRLTVL.

In its sample, this clone was seen a few times. The rearrangement joins TRBV14 to TRBJ2-2, with D unresolved. The CDR3 has 15 residues. V was clipped by 0 bases and J by 2 bases, with 7 bases between them. CDR1 SGHDN and CDR2 FVKESK come from the germline V gene. The CDR3 sequence: CASSQDPVNTGELFF. CDR3 sequence (DNA): TGTGCCAGCAGCCAAGATCCCGTTAACACCGGGGAGCTGTTTTTT.

V gene TRBV7-8 combines with J gene TRBJ1-5; the match to TRBD1 covers 7 bases. CDR1 and CDR2 from the germline V gene are SGHVS and FQNEAQ. The CDR3 contains 17 residues. After removal of 5 bases from V and 0 bases from J, the junction contained 10 bases not matched to a gene. As DNA, the CDR3 is TGTGCCAGCAGCACCAGCGGGGGGACAGTTAGCAATCAGCCCCAGCATTTT. Protein: CASSTSGGTVSNQPQHF.

CDR3 coding DNA: TGTGCCAGCTCAAGCAGGGGGCCAGGGGCCAACGTCCTGACTTTC. Its translation is CASSSRGPGANVLTF. The chain has TRBV18 and TRBJ2-6; 8 positions agree with TRBD1. This CDR3 contains 15 residues. CDR1 is KGHSH and CDR2 is LQKENI in the germline V gene. J gave up 4 bases and V 5 bases, and 4 bases lay outside the gene matches.

The J gene is TRBJ2-6, the V gene TRBV5-4; D might be TRBD1 (6 bases). The CDR3 covers 17 residues. Trimming stripped 0 bases from V and 2 bases from J, with 12 bases between. Per germline, CDR1 SGHNT and CDR2 YYREEE (reference sequence). In DNA form, the CDR3 reads TGTGCCAGCAGCTTGGCCCCAACAGGGACTGGGGCCAACGTCCTGACTTTC. It encodes CASSLAPTGTGANVLTF.

This chain connects TRBV18 to TRBJ1-2, with 9 nucleotides matching TRBD1. The CDR3 is made up of 16 amino acids. The J segment lost 6 bases and the V segment lost 6 bases, leaving 14 bases of the junction unmatched. Germline CDR1 KGHSH, CDR2 LQKENI. This chain's CDR3 is CASSPGQGSTNDGYTF. CDR3 bases: TGTGCCAGCTCGCCGGGACAGGGCTCTACCAACGATGGCTACACCTTC.

This clone came up once. The chain is built from TRBV7-9 and TRBJ1-2, with TRBD1 matching over 7 bases. CDR3 length: 13 residues. With V trimmed by 0 bases and J by 7 bases, 2 bases remained unmatched. Germline V gives CDR1 SEHNR, CDR2 FQNEAQ (reference sequence). CDR3 DNA: TGTGCCAGCAGCTTAGCAGGGGGCATTGGCTACACCTTC. Protein: CASSLAGGIGYTF.

This chain links TRBV9 with TRBJ2-5, with no clear D. The CDR3 runs 12 residues. Germline values: CDR1 SGDLS, CDR2 YYNGEE. The V and J ends lost 8 bases and 2 bases respectively, with 10 bases between them. CDR3 region: CARPSLQETQYF. CDR3 DNA sequence: TGTGCCAGACCCAGTTTACAAGAGACCCAGTACTTC.

This rearrangement joins TRBV5-1 to TRBJ2-3; tentatively, D is TRBD1 or TRBD2 (5 bases each). V was trimmed by 3 bases and J by 0 bases, leaving 14 bases between them. CDR3 length: 16 residues. Germline CDR1 reads SGHRS; CDR2 reads YFSETQ. CDR3 sequence (DNA): TGCGCCAGCAGCTCCGCAGGGAGTCCCAGCACAGATACGCAGTATTTT. It specifies CASSSAGSPSTDTQYF.

The V gene is TRBV7-2, the J gene TRBJ2-3; no definite D call. V gave up 0 bases and J gave up 6 bases, with 13 bases separating them. The CDR3 loop spans 15 amino acids. The germline CDR1 and CDR2 sequences are SGHTA and FQGNSA. The CDR3: CASSLAGLAQDTQYF. The DNA of the CDR3 is TGTGCCAGCAGCTTAGCAGGTCTCGCACAGGATACGCAGTATTTT.

This chain links TRBV18 with TRBJ2-5, with TRBD2 as a possible D gene (5 bases). Trimming pared 6 bases from V and 2 bases from J, leaving 13 bases between. This CDR3 comprises 14 residues. Germline values: CDR1 KGHSH, CDR2 LQKENI. This chain's CDR3 is CASSPGIQQETQYF. For the CDR3, the DNA is TGTGCCAGCTCCCCGGGAATCCAGCAAGAGACCCAGTACTTC.

V usage is TRBV6-5 and J usage is TRBJ1-1; weak D call: TRBD1 (5 bases). V gave up 8 bases and J gave up 2 bases, with 15 bases separating them. The germline CDR1 and CDR2 sequences are MNHEY and SVGAGI. The CDR3 extends over 14 amino acids. CDR3 in amino acids: CASQGYPSNTEAFF. The CDR3 nucleotides read TGTGCCAGCCAGGGATACCCCTCTAACACTGAAGCTTTCTTT.

The V and J genes are TRBV5-1 and TRBJ2-2; 7 bases match TRBD1. With 3 bases clipped from V and 7 bases from J, the junction kept 6 bases outside the gene matches. CDR1 SGHRS and CDR2 YFSETQ come from the germline V gene. The CDR3 contains 14 residues. In DNA, the CDR3 is TGCGCCAGCAGCTCGACAGGGCGGAACGGGGAGCTGTTTTTT. Amino acid sequence: CASSSTGRNGELFF.

This rearrangement joins TRBV24-1 to TRBJ1-2, with D unresolved. CDR3 size: 16 residues. Germline lookup yields CDR1 KGHDR and CDR2 SFDVKD. Trimming removed 5 bases from V and 0 bases from J, with 15 bases in between. The DNA of the CDR3 is TGTGCCACCAGTGGGACTGATGGTGCAGCTAACTATGGCTACACCTTC. Translated, it gives CATSGTDGAANYGYTF.

The J gene is TRBJ2-6, the V gene TRBV2; 13 bases match TRBD2. Trimming at V came to 5 bases and at J to 4 bases, leaving 11 bases not matched to a gene. CDR3 length: 19 residues. In germline, CDR1 is SNHLY, CDR2 FYNNEI. CDR3 sequence (DNA): TGTGCCAGCAGTCGAAAGACTAGCGGGGGGCTGACGGGGGCCAACGTCCTGACTTTC. Its protein is CASSRKTSGGLTGANVLTF.

This chain uses TRBV7-2 with TRBJ2-3; 13 nucleotides align to TRBD2. The germline V gene encodes CDR1 SGHTA and CDR2 FQGNSA. The CDR3 runs 18 residues. J lost 2 bases, V lost 6 bases, and 11 bases had no gene match. CDR3 amino acids: CASSSQPGLAGNTDTQYF. CDR3 nucleotides: TGTGCCAGCAGTTCCCAACCGGGACTAGCGGGGAACACAGATACGCAGTATTTT.

The CDR3 sequence is CATSDRGDQETQYF. In DNA form, the CDR3 reads TGTGCCACCAGTGACCGGGGGGATCAAGAGACCCAGTACTTC. This chain connects TRBV24-1 to TRBJ2-5, with 7 bases lining up with TRBD2. After removal of 4 bases from V and 2 bases from J, the junction contained 3 bases not matched to a gene. CDR1 and CDR2 from the germline V gene are KGHDR and SFDVKD. The CDR3 extends over 14 amino acids.

This sequence joins TRBV5-1 and TRBJ2-5; tentative D call: TRBD2 (7 bases). The V end lost 3 bases, the J end lost 5 bases, and 20 bases lay between the germline ends. Germline CDR1 reads SGHRS; CDR2 reads YFSETQ. CDR3 size: 16 residues. CDR3 amino acids: CASSSGGMTAGETQYF. CDR3 nucleotides: TGCGCCAGCAGCTCGGGGGGCATGACCGCGGGGGAGACCCAGTACTTC.

This clone was seen only once. The genes are TRBV18 and TRBJ1-1; D is possibly TRBD1 (5 bases). CDR3 length: 16 amino acids. Trimming removed 3 bases at V and 0 bases at J, with 14 bases between. Germline V gene sequence: CDR1 KGHSH, CDR2 LQKENI. CDR3 sequence: CASSPRQGLLNTEAFF. CDR3 bases: TGTGCCAGCTCACCCCGCCAGGGACTATTGAACACTGAAGCTTTCTTT. The entire variable domain, with the rest obtained from reference TRBV18 and TRBJ1-1, is as follows: NAGVMQNPRHLVRRRGQEARLRCSPMKGHSHVYWYRQLPEEGLKFMVYLQKENIIDESGMPKERFSAEFPKEGPSILRIQQVVRGDSAAYFCASSPRQGLLNTEAFFGQGTRLTVV.